A selection of T cell receptor beta chains follows, all from one sample in a study of T cell changes during pregnancy in multiple sclerosis. TCRdb keeps only in-frame clones here, not all; method: immunoSEQ multiplex PCR. The table includes around 97,000 clones, 90% detected once. This sample comprised peripheral blood, obtained in the second trimester of pregnancy. These receptors all come from a female donor in good health, enrolled as a control in a pregnancy study. CDR3s include the opening cysteine and the closing phenylalanine or tryptophan.

j_call: TRBJ2-3
v_call: TRBV6-5
cdr3_aa: CASSYRRGADTQYF

j_call: TRBJ1-1
v_call: TRBV7-9
cdr3_aa: CASSSDREGTEAFF

j_call: TRBJ2-7
v_call: TRBV10-3
cdr3_aa: CAISEGRGITDYYEQYF

j_call: TRBJ2-7
v_call: TRBV5-1
cdr3_aa: CASSLATGFHEQYF

j_call: TRBJ1-6
v_call: TRBV18
cdr3_aa: CASSPGQDNSPLHF

j_call: TRBJ2-7
v_call: TRBV10-1
cdr3_aa: CASSADRAPYEQYF

j_call: TRBJ2-7
v_call: TRBV5-6
cdr3_aa: CASSSRDRGTYEQYF

j_call: TRBJ2-5
v_call: TRBV27
cdr3_aa: CASSLGAGLGETQYF

j_call: TRBJ2-7
v_call: TRBV25-1
cdr3_aa: CASSETGVYEQYF

j_call: TRBJ1-1
v_call: TRBV7-2
cdr3_aa: CASSLLRFTNTEAFF

j_call: TRBJ1-1
v_call: TRBV19
cdr3_aa: CASSWGGTEAFF